The 25 T cell receptor beta chains below all came from one sample that was sequenced in a study of T cells in Graves' hyperthyroidism and ophthalmopathy (dated by TCRdb to 2018 to 2020). To prepare the library, multiplex PCR was applied. The listed sequencing device is Illumina HiSeq 2000. The TCR beta CDR3 regions were amplified from the RNA transcripts. For the first round of RT-PCR on the TCR CDR3, the HTBI primer set was used together with the Qiagen OneStep RT-PCR kit. Clones were called with MiXCR by TCRdb after fastp trimmed the public reads at Q25, and only in-frame beta chains were retained. Here each entry gathers all rows of one CDR3 protein and keeps the most common genes and DNA. Recorded for this sample are 300,000 or so distinct CDR3 sequences; over 15% of them occurred a single time. The ten largest clones capture around 34% of the sample. Material for sequencing was blood. These receptors all stem from a man younger than 45 with Graves' hyperthyroidism.

The sample holds a few counts of this clonotype. This sequence joins TRBV11-2 and TRBJ1-5; possible D gene TRBD1, 5 bases. Per the germline V gene, CDR1 is SGHAT and CDR2 is FQNNGV. This CDR3 region has 14 residues. With 5 bases removed from V and 0 bases from J, the gap between germline ends came to 8 bases. The chain's CDR3 is CASSGGGSNQPQHF. The CDR3 nucleotides read TGTGCCAGCAGCGGGGGGGGTAGCAATCAGCCCCAGCATTTT.

The V and J genes are TRBV19 and TRBJ1-5; 8 nucleotides align to TRBD1. CDR1 LNHDA and CDR2 SQIVND come from the germline V gene (reference sequence). Trimming removed 3 bases from V and 7 bases from J; junction bases left unmatched: 5. The CDR3 spans 14 residues. The CDR3 DNA is TGTGCCAGTAGTATTACAGGGGGTCGGCAGCCCCAGCATTTT. Translating it yields CASSITGGRQPQHF.

This sequence joins TRBV27 and TRBJ2-5, with D possibly TRBD2 on 6 matching bases. V dropped 2 bases and J dropped 5 bases, with 12 bases sitting between them. The germline V gene encodes CDR1 MNHEY and CDR2 SMNVEV (reference sequence). This CDR3 region has 14 residues. In DNA, the CDR3 is TGTGCCAGCAGTTTAGCGGGGATGAGGGAGACCCAGTACTTC. Translated, it gives CASSLAGMRETQYF.

The chain links TRBV30 to TRBJ1-4; D perhaps matches TRBD1 (5 bases). CDR1 is GTSNPN and CDR2 is SVGIG in the germline V gene (reference sequence). V lost 0 bases to trimming and J lost 8 bases, with 22 bases between them. The CDR3 length is 17 residues. The DNA for the CDR3 is TGTGCCTGGAGTGTTCCCCCTCGTGTGGGTAGGGGCGAAAAACTGTTTTTT. It yields the protein CAWSVPPRVGRGEKLFF.

The V and J genes are TRBV6-1 and TRBJ2-3; 13 bases map to TRBD2. V lost 5 bases and J lost 10; bases outside the gene matches: 15. The CDR3 spans 17 residues. Germline loops: CDR1 MNHNS, CDR2 SASEGT. The CDR3 spells CASSRSGTSGIRGAQYF. CDR3 DNA sequence: TGTGCCAGCAGTCGGAGCGGGACTAGCGGGATTCGCGGTGCGCAGTATTTT.

This clonotype was observed many times. The rearrangement joins TRBV12-3 or TRBV12-4 to TRBJ1-2; D call uncertain. V lost 4 bases and J 0 bases, leaving 12 bases between the germline ends. CDR3 length: 15 amino acids. CDR3 bases: TGTGCCAGCAGTTCGAGGGCCCTACCTAACTATGGCTACACCTTC. Translating gives CASSSRALPNYGYTF.

This clonotype has more than one count but fewer than ten. The chain joins TRBV20-1 to TRBJ1-5; D call uncertain. CDR1 and CDR2 (germline): DFQATT, SNEGSKA (reference sequence). Trimming took 6 bases from V and 4 from J, leaving 16 bases between them. The CDR3 contains 14 residues. CDR3 bases: TGCAGTGCCAAAGCTCTAGTGCTTAATCAGCCCCAGCATTTT. Translating it yields CSAKALVLNQPQHF.

This clonotype was observed many times. The chain employs TRBV28 and TRBJ1-5, with a weak D call TRBD1 (5 bases). V dropped 6 bases and J dropped 0 bases, with 9 bases sitting between them. This CDR3 has 14 residues. Per the germline V gene, CDR1 is MDHEN and CDR2 is SYDVKM. CDR3 sequence: CASSPRVSNQPQHF. The CDR3 DNA follows: TGTGCCAGCAGCCCCAGGGTTAGCAATCAGCCCCAGCATTTT. Using reference TRBV28 and TRBJ1-5 for the parts outside the CDR3, the full variable domain is DVKVTQSSRYLVKRTGEKVFLECVQDMDHENMFWYRQDPGLGLRLIYFSYDVKMKEKGDIPEGYSVSREKKERFSLILESASTNQTSMYLCASSPRVSNQPQHFGDGTRLSIL.

This sequence joins TRBV5-4 and TRBJ2-1; 8 nucleotides agree with TRBD2. The germline V gene has CDR1 SGHNT and CDR2 YYREEE (reference sequence). J was trimmed by 4 bases and V by 0 bases; bases with no gene match: 3. CDR3 length: 15 residues. The CDR3 bases are TGTGCCAGCAGCTTGGATAGCGGGGTATACAATGAGCAGTTCTTC. Translating gives CASSLDSGVYNEQFF.

The sample holds many counts of this clonotype. This chain connects TRBV6-1 to TRBJ1-1, with D unclear. CDR1 MNHNS and CDR2 SASEGT come from the germline V gene. Between the trimmed V and J ends, which lost 4 bases and 1 base, there was a span of 7 bases. This CDR3 comprises 13 residues. CDR3 DNA: TGTGCCAGCAGTGTCGAGGAGAACACTGAAGCTTTCTTT. Its translation: CASSVEENTEAFF.

This clonotype appeared a few times. The gene calls are TRBV4-2 and TRBJ2-3; D possibly corresponds to TRBD2 (5 bases). The V end was cut by 0 bases, the J end by 4 bases, with 11 bases between. CDR3 length equals 15 residues. The germline V gene has CDR1 LGHNA and CDR2 YNFKEQ. The CDR3 here is CASSQDDLAADTQYF. The CDR3 DNA sequence: TGTGCCAGCAGCCAAGATGACCTAGCAGCAGATACGCAGTATTTT.

This clonotype appeared many times. V and J are TRBV27 and TRBJ2-7; 7 bases line up with TRBD2. The CDR3 length is 15 residues. CDR1 MNHEY and CDR2 SMNVEV come from the germline V gene (reference sequence). The ends lost 4 bases at V and 3 bases at J; junction bases unmatched: 9. The CDR3 sequence is CASSWSGKPFYEQYF. The DNA of the CDR3 is TGTGCCAGCAGTTGGAGCGGGAAACCCTTCTACGAGCAGTACTTC.

This clonotype has only a few counts. The rearrangement joins TRBV11-2 to TRBJ2-6; no definite D call. With 5 bases removed from V and 0 bases from J, the gap between germline ends came to 14 bases. Germline V CDR1 and CDR2: SGHAT, FQNNGV. The CDR3 runs to 17 residues. The DNA for the CDR3 is TGTGCCAGCAGCCCCCGCATGCCCGTCTCTGGGGCCAACGTCCTGACTTTC. Its translation: CASSPRMPVSGANVLTF.

Many counts were recorded for this clonotype. This chain links TRBV7-2 with TRBJ2-3; no firm D call. CDR1 and CDR2 (germline): SGHTA, FQGNSA. V lost 5 bases and J lost 2, with 5 bases in between. The CDR3 has 12 amino acids. Written as DNA, the CDR3 is TGTGCCAGCAGCCGCTCCACAGATACGCAGTATTTT. The encoded protein is CASSRSTDTQYF.

This clonotype occurred a few times. This rearrangement joins TRBV29-1 to TRBJ2-1; D call uncertain. Germline V lookup: CDR1 SQVTM, CDR2 ANQGSEA. V was pared by 7 bases and J by 12 bases, with 25 bases between. This CDR3 contains 14 residues. The CDR3: CSGVGTLARAGQFF. As DNA, the CDR3 is TGCAGCGGGGTTGGTACTCTCGCCCGGGCCGGGCAGTTCTTC.

This clonotype has ten or more counts. This chain uses TRBV12-3 or TRBV12-4 with TRBJ2-7; D is perhaps TRBD1 (5 bases). Trimming stripped 7 bases from V and 0 bases from J, with 13 bases between. The CDR3 extends over 14 amino acids. CDR3 DNA sequence: TGTGCCAGCACCTCGAGACAGTCCTCCTACGAGCAGTACTTC. Its translation is CASTSRQSSYEQYF.

This rearrangement joins TRBV7-9 to TRBJ1-2, with D unclear. The V gene lost 5 bases and the J gene lost 4 bases, with 17 bases spanning the gap. The CDR3 extends over 15 amino acids. Germline values: CDR1 SEHNR, CDR2 FQNEAQ (reference sequence). As DNA, the CDR3 is TGTGCCAGCAGCCTCCGGAGGACGGCCGGCTATGGCTACACCTTC. Protein: CASSLRRTAGYGYTF.

There are many counts of this clonotype. The gene calls are TRBV28 and TRBJ2-7; 7 bases align to TRBD2. V lost 2 bases to trimming and J lost 2 bases; unmatched junction nucleotides: 18. Germline assignment: CDR1 MDHEN and CDR2 SYDVKM. This CDR3 has 19 amino acids. CDR3 nucleotides: TGTGCCAGCAGTTTAAAGTTTGGGATGCGGGCGGGAGTCACCTACGAGCAGTACTTC. The encoded protein is CASSLKFGMRAGVTYEQYF.

In this sample, this clonotype turned up many times. V gene TRBV18 combines with J gene TRBJ2-4; no firm D call. The CDR3 totals 14 residues. V lost 0 bases to trimming and J lost 0 bases, with 3 bases between them. Germline V CDR1 and CDR2: KGHSH, LQKENI. The CDR3 reads CASSPPVAKNIQYF. DNA for the CDR3: TGTGCCAGCTCACCACCGGTAGCCAAAAACATTCAGTACTTC.

A single count supports this clonotype. The J gene is TRBJ2-4, the V gene TRBV5-5; possibly TRBD2 for D (5 bases). V was cut by 4 bases and J by 4 bases, with 6 bases left in between. The CDR3 extends over 12 amino acids. Germline CDR1 and CDR2: SGHKS and YYEKEE (reference sequence). CDR3 coding DNA: TGTGCCAGCAGCGGGGAGAAAAACATTCAGTACTTC. Amino acid sequence: CASSGEKNIQYF.

The sample holds a few counts of this clonotype. The chain combines TRBV20-1 with TRBJ2-5, with D possibly matching TRBD1 (5 bases). The CDR3 runs 14 residues. Per germline, CDR1 DFQATT and CDR2 SNEGSKA (reference sequence). V lost 0 bases, J lost 7 bases, and 15 bases lay in between. The CDR3 sequence: CSARDGAGSLTQYF. CDR3 sequence (DNA): TGCAGTGCTAGAGATGGGGCAGGAAGTTTGACCCAGTACTTC.

This clonotype was seen ten or more times. This chain joins TRBV5-1 and TRBJ2-3; D might be TRBD2 (6 bases). This CDR3 contains 16 residues. V dropped 1 base and J dropped 8 bases, with 20 bases sitting between them. The germline V gene has CDR1 SGHRS and CDR2 YFSETQ. CDR3 sequence (DNA): TGCGCCAGCAGCTTGTATACGACTAGAGACTCAATTACGCAGTATTTT. Translating it yields CASSLYTTRDSITQYF. Drawing the rest from reference TRBV5-1 and TRBJ2-3, the complete variable domain is KAGVTQTPRYLIKTRGQQVTLSCSPISGHRSVSWYQQTPGQGLQFLFEYFSETQRNKGNFPGRFSGRQFSNSRSEMNVSTLELGDSALYLCASSLYTTRDSITQYFGPGTRLTVL.

This clonotype was detected many times. The CDR3 spells CASRVRETQYF. CDR3 DNA sequence: TGTGCCAGCAGGGTGAGGGAGACCCAGTACTTC. V is TRBV2 and J is TRBJ2-5, with D unclear. The CDR3 covers 11 residues. Germline V gene lookup returns CDR1 SNHLY and CDR2 FYNNEI. Trimming pared 6 bases from V and 5 bases from J, leaving 7 bases between.

Ten or more counts support this clonotype. The V call is TRBV7-2, the J call TRBJ2-3; TRBD2 aligns across 10 bases. CDR3 length: 15 amino acids. V gave up 5 bases and J gave up 2 bases; unmatched junction bases: 4. Germline CDR1 reads SGHTA; CDR2 reads FQGNSA. The CDR3 region is CASSPLAGLTDTQYF. The CDR3 bases are TGTGCCAGCAGCCCACTAGCGGGACTCACAGATACGCAGTATTTT. Using reference TRBV7-2 and TRBJ2-3 for the parts outside the CDR3, the full variable domain is GAGVSQSPSNKVTEKGKDVELRCDPISGHTALYWYRQSLGQGLEFLIYFQGNSAPDKSGLPSDRFSAERTGGSVSTLTIQRTQQEDSAVYLCASSPLAGLTDTQYFGPGTRLTVL.

The gene calls are TRBV29-1 and TRBJ2-7; TRBD2 matches 11 bases. Looked up from germline, CDR1 is SQVTM and CDR2 is ANQGSEA. The CDR3 has 14 amino acids. The junction had 9 bases not matched to a gene; V was cut back by 6 bases and J by 5 bases. The CDR3 region is CSVPLTSGNNEQYF. As DNA, the CDR3 is TGCAGCGTCCCCCTGACTAGCGGGAATAACGAGCAGTACTTC.